This paragraph covers one T cell receptor beta chain sequence. The repertoire was sequenced with immunoSEQ multiplex PCR; TCRdb's copy has only in-frame clones and lacks some. The repertoire holds roughly 250,000 clones, with about 86% as singletons. This CDR3 is built from 12 residues. Per germline, CDR1 LNHDA and CDR2 SQIVND (reference sequence). Between the trimmed V and J ends, which lost 3 bases and 7 bases, there was a span of 8 bases. The sample belongs to a study of blood T cell repertoires in COVID-19. Study-wide background: In each case, the material was cDNA or gDNA derived from T cells, B-cell-depleted T cells, or PBMCs.

What was sequenced was peripheral blood. The TCR originated in a woman in her thirties with COVID-19, enrolled during active disease. The rearrangement joins TRBV19 to TRBJ2-3; unclear D gene. The CDR3 spells CASSIGLYTQYF. The CDR3, as DNA: TGTGCCAGTAGTATCGGTTTATATACGCAGTATTTT.